These 20 T cell receptor beta chains came from one sample sequenced in a study of T cell responses to AZD1222 COVID-19 vaccine. Some clones are missing from TCRdb's copy, which holds only in-frame ones; the method was immunoSEQ multiplex PCR. The data hold 100,000 to 140,000 clones, with more than 70% observed a single time. The sample was peripheral blood, taken on day 0 of AZD1222 vaccination. Receptor source: an adult in good health.

The chain has TRBV7-3 and TRBJ2-7, with D perhaps assigned TRBD1 or TRBD2 (5 bases each). The CDR3 length is 14 residues. Per germline, CDR1 SGHTA and CDR2 FQGTGA. The V end was cut by 8 bases, the J end by 3 bases, with 17 bases between. The CDR3 here is CASVKGPWRYEQYF. CDR3 nucleotide sequence: TGTGCCAGCGTAAAGGGACCTTGGCGCTACGAGCAGTACTTC.

The gene calls are TRBV5-1 and TRBJ1-2; 10 nucleotides line up with TRBD1. The CDR3 sequence is 14 residues long. V shed 0 bases and J 8 bases; nucleotides not matched to a gene: 4. The germline gives CDR1 SGHRS, CDR2 YFSETQ. The CDR3 here is CASSLEGQGYGYTF. The DNA for the CDR3 is TGCGCCAGCAGCTTGGAGGGACAGGGGTACGGCTACACCTTC. The variable domain in full, completed from reference TRBV5-1 and TRBJ1-2, reads KAGVTQTPRYLIKTRGQQVTLSCSPISGHRSVSWYQQTPGQGLQFLFEYFSETQRNKGNFPGRFSGRQFSNSRSEMNVSTLELGDSALYLCASSLEGQGYGYTFGSGTRLTVV.

The chain carries TRBV7-7 and TRBJ1-3, with TRBD1 matching over 8 bases. J lost 7 bases, V lost 4 bases, and 6 bases had no gene match. The CDR3 runs 14 residues. The germline gives CDR1 SSHAT, CDR2 FNYEAQ (reference sequence). The CDR3 spells CASSSGQGGNTIYF. Written as DNA, the CDR3 is TGTGCCAGCAGCTCCGGACAGGGTGGGAACACCATATATTTT.

J is TRBJ2-4 and V is TRBV6-2 or TRBV6-3, with 7 bases that match TRBD2. CDR1 MNHEY and CDR2 SVGEGT come from the germline V gene. CDR3 size: 15 residues. V lost 2 bases, J lost 9 bases, and 10 bases stayed unmatched. CDR3 protein: CASSYAAGARFIQYF. The CDR3 nucleotides are TGTGCCAGCAGTTACGCGGCGGGAGCTCGTTTCATTCAGTACTTC.

The chain uses TRBV19 and TRBJ2-5, with 8 nucleotides matching TRBD1. The J segment lost 4 bases and the V segment lost 7 bases, leaving 17 bases of the junction unmatched. The CDR3 runs to 17 residues. Germline CDR1 and CDR2: LNHDA and SQIVND (reference sequence). The CDR3 sequence: CASTRAGGSPGGETQYF. The CDR3 region has the DNA TGTGCCAGTACTCGGGCAGGGGGCTCGCCTGGGGGAGAGACCCAGTACTTC.

The chain combines TRBV6-5 with TRBJ2-7, with a tentative D call TRBD1 (5 bases). Germline CDR1 and CDR2: MNHEY and SVGAGI. CDR3 length equals 16 residues. V was clipped by 3 bases and J by 2 bases, with 17 bases between them. The CDR3 DNA reads as TGTGCCAGCAGTTATACCGCGACAGTGGAGACCTACGAGCAGTACTTC. Its protein product is CASSYTATVETYEQYF.

The chain links TRBV19 to TRBJ1-3; D unresolved. The V gene lost 10 bases and the J gene lost 4 bases, with 17 bases spanning the gap. CDR3 length: 14 residues. Germline CDR1 is LNHDA and CDR2 is SQIVND (reference sequence). The CDR3 DNA reads TGTGCCACCACCACCTCCGGCGTGGGAAACACCATATATTTT. It is translated as CATTTSGVGNTIYF.

The rearrangement joins TRBV16 to TRBJ2-7; unclear D gene. The ends were cut back, 0 bases at V and 2 bases at J, with 5 bases in the middle. The CDR3 length is 13 residues. Germline CDR1 is KGHSY and CDR2 is FQNENV. In DNA, the CDR3 is TGTGCCAGCAGCCAATCAAGTACCTACGAGCAGTACTTC. Amino acids: CASSQSSTYEQYF.

This rearrangement joins TRBV6-2 or TRBV6-3 to TRBJ2-7; perhaps TRBD2 as D (6 bases). Germline V CDR1 and CDR2: MNHEY, SVGEGT. V was pared by 2 bases and J by 1 base, with 12 bases between. CDR3 length: 15 residues. This chain's CDR3 is CASSYRRAPSYEQYF. CDR3 in DNA: TGTGCCAGCAGTTACCGGAGGGCCCCTTCCTACGAGCAGTACTTC.

Only one count was recorded for this clone. CDR3 region: CASSGGQGFDQPQHF. The CDR3 DNA reads as TGTGCCAGCAGCGGAGGACAGGGGTTCGATCAGCCCCAGCATTTT. This rearrangement joins TRBV2 to TRBJ1-5, with TRBD1 matching over 9 bases. Germline CDR1 reads SNHLY; CDR2 reads FYNNEI. There are 15 residues in the CDR3. V gave up 6 bases and J gave up 5 bases; unmatched junction bases: 8.

The V and J genes are TRBV9 and TRBJ2-7; 12 bases align to TRBD1. Looked up from germline, CDR1 is SGDLS and CDR2 is YYNGEE. CDR3 length equals 15 residues. After removal of 0 bases from V and 4 bases from J, the junction contained 2 bases not matched to a gene. DNA for the CDR3: TGTGCCAGCAGCGTAGAGGGACAGGGGGCTTACGAGCAGTACTTC. Encoded protein: CASSVEGQGAYEQYF.

This chain connects TRBV18 to TRBJ2-7; 7 nucleotides line up with TRBD2. The CDR3 totals 14 residues. Trimming at V came to 4 bases and at J to 2 bases, leaving 5 bases not matched to a gene. CDR1 and CDR2 from the germline V gene are KGHSH and LQKENI. Here the CDR3 reads CASSLGRAPYEQYF. CDR3 nucleotide sequence: TGTGCCAGCTCACTGGGGAGGGCCCCCTACGAGCAGTACTTC.

The chain couples TRBV15 to TRBJ1-3; D is perhaps TRBD1 (6 bases). The germline gives CDR1 LNHNV, CDR2 YYDKDF (reference sequence). Trimming cost V 3 bases and J 11 bases, with 17 bases left between them. This CDR3 region has 14 residues. This CDR3 is CATSRPIMGAPIYF. CDR3 nucleotides: TGTGCCACCAGCAGGCCCATTATGGGGGCACCCATATATTTT.

This clone is a singleton in its sample. The V and J genes are TRBV27 and TRBJ1-1; D remains ambiguous. The CDR3 totals 11 residues. Germline lookup yields CDR1 MNHEY and CDR2 SMNVEV (reference sequence). Trimming shortened V by 8 bases and J by 7 bases, and 11 bases separated the two germline ends. CDR3 in DNA: TGTGCCAGCTATTCTCACCTTGAAGCTTTCTTT. It yields the protein CASYSHLEAFF.

This clone was detected only once. CDR3 in DNA: TGCGCCAGCGGACAGGGTTCCCCTGGAAACACCATATATTTT. It translates to CASGQGSPGNTIYF. V and J are TRBV4-3 and TRBJ1-3; 8 positions match TRBD1. The V gene end was trimmed by 8 bases and the J gene end by 2 bases; junction bases not matched to a gene: 5. From germline, CDR1 is LGHNA and CDR2 YSLEER. This CDR3 is built from 14 residues.

This clone came up a few times. The V and J genes are TRBV4-1 and TRBJ2-2, with D perhaps being TRBD1 or TRBD2 (5 bases each). Germline V gene sequence: CDR1 MGHRA, CDR2 YSYEKL. Trimming stripped 1 base from V and 7 bases from J, with 16 bases between. The CDR3 consists of 16 residues. The CDR3 sequence: CASSQGGVGLDGELFF. DNA of the CDR3: TGCGCCAGCAGCCAAGGAGGGGTCGGCTTAGACGGGGAGCTGTTTTTT.

The rearrangement joins TRBV6-6 to TRBJ2-7; 7 bases line up with TRBD1. Germline CDR1 reads MNHNY; CDR2 reads SVGAGI (reference sequence). The CDR3 totals 16 residues. Trimming cost V 1 base and J 0 bases; bases outside gene matches: 6. CDR3 DNA sequence: TGTGCCAGCAGTTACTATGGGACAGAAAGCTCCTACGAGCAGTACTTC. It codes for CASSYYGTESSYEQYF.

The chain recombines TRBV27 with TRBJ1-1, with a weak D call TRBD1 (5 bases). The CDR3 length is 14 residues. The germline gives CDR1 MNHEY, CDR2 SMNVEV (reference sequence). The V end lost 0 bases, the J end lost 6 bases, and 11 bases lay between the germline ends. Written as DNA, the CDR3 is TGTGCCAGCAGTTTATCGGGGTGGGGGGCTGAAGCTTTCTTT. Protein product: CASSLSGWGAEAFF.

This sequence joins TRBV6-5 and TRBJ1-3; D gene ambiguous. Germline CDR1 reads MNHEY; CDR2 reads SVGAGI. This CDR3 contains 11 residues. The V end was cut by 8 bases, the J end by 3 bases, with 5 bases between. The CDR3 region is CASSLGNTIYF. The CDR3 DNA reads as TGTGCCAGCTCTCTTGGAAACACCATATATTTT.

This clone was found a few times. J is TRBJ1-2 and V is TRBV19; the D gene is possibly TRBD1 (6 bases). CDR1 is LNHDA, CDR2 SQIVND, per germline (reference sequence). The length of the CDR3 is 14 residues. Trimming removed 9 bases at V and 6 bases at J, with 20 bases between. The CDR3 spells CARIPQGSEDGYTF. CDR3 nucleotide sequence: TGTGCCAGAATCCCACAGGGTTCGGAGGATGGCTACACCTTC. Full variable domain (missing parts from reference TRBV19 and TRBJ1-2): DGGITQSPKYLFRKEGQNVTLSCEQNLNHDAMYWYRQDPGQGLRLIYYSQIVNDFQKGDIAEGYSVSREKKESFPLTVTSAQKNPTAFYLCARIPQGSEDGYTFGSGTRLTVV.